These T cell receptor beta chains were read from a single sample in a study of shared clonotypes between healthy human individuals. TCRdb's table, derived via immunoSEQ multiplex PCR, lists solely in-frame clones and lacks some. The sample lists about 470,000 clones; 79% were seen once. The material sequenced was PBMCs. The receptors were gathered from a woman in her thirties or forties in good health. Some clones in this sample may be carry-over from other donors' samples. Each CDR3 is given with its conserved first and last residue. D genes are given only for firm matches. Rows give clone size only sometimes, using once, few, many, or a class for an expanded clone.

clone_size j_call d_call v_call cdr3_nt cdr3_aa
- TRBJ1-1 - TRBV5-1 TGCGCCAGCAGCCTTGGGCGGGGGCCCCCTGAAGCTTTCTTT CASSLGRGPPEAFF
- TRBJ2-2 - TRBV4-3 TGCGCCAGCAGCCAAGAGACGGGGTTGGTCGGGGAGCTGTTTTTT CASSQETGLVGELFF
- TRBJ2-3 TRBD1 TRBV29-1 TGCAGCGTTGATCGACAGGGATCGGATACGCAGTATTTT CSVDRQGSDTQYF
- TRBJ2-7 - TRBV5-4 TGTGCCAGCAGCTTGGCAGGAGGGATCTCCTACGAGCAGTACTTC CASSLAGGISYEQYF
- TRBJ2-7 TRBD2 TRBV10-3 TGTGCCATCAGTGAGCCCCCCGGACTACTGGGGAGGGCCAGAGAGCAGTACTTC CAISEPPGLLGRAREQYF
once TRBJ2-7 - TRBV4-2 TGTGCCAGCAGCCAAGAAAACGGGAACTCCTACGAGCAGTACTTC CASSQENGNSYEQYF
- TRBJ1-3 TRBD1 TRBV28 TGTGCCAGCATCCAGAGAGGGGGCGGAAACACCATATATTTT CASIQRGGGNTIYF
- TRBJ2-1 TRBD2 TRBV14 TGTGCCAGCAGCCAAGAGGCGGGACTAGCGGGAGTAGGGGCCCACAATGAGCAGTTCTTC CASSQEAGLAGVGAHNEQFF
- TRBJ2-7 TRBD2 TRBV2 TGTGCCAGCAGTGAGCCTAGCGGACCCTACGAGCAGTACTTC CASSEPSGPYEQYF
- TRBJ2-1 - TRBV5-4 TGTGCCAGCAGCTTGACTAGGAGGGAGCAGTTCTTC CASSLTRREQFF
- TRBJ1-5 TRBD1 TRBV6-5 TGTGCCAGCGGATTACAGGGGGAAGTGCATCAGCCCCAGCATTTT CASGLQGEVHQPQHF
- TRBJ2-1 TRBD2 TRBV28 TGTGCCAGCAGCCCCTCCCCGCTAGCGGGAGTTAGTGAGCAGTTCTTC CASSPSPLAGVSEQFF
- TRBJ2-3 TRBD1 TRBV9 TGTGCCAGCAGCTTCAGGGACAGGGCAGATACGCAGTATTTT CASSFRDRADTQYF
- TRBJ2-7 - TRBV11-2 TGTGCCAGCAGCTTCCCCGCGACTTACGAGCAGTACTTC CASSFPATYEQYF
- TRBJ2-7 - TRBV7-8 TGTGCCAGCAGCTTAGGAGGGGACTCCTACGAGCAGTACTTC CASSLGGDSYEQYF
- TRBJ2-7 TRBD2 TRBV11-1 TGTGCCAGCAGCTTAGGCAGACTAGCGGACTACGAGCAGTACTTC CASSLGRLADYEQYF
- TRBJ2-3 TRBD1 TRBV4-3 TGCGCCAGCAGTCCCCGGCTCACAGGGGAAGGAGATACGCAGTATTTT CASSPRLTGEGDTQYF
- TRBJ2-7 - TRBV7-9 TGTGCCAGCAGCTCCGCCGCGACAGGGAGGGATTACGAGCAGTACTTC CASSSAATGRDYEQYF
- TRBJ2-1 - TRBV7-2 TGTGCCAGCAGCTTAGGGCTAGCCCTAAACAATGAGCAGTTCTTC CASSLGLALNNEQFF
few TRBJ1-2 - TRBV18 TGTGCCAGCTCACCATTTGGTGACGGGAACTATGGCTACACCTTC CASSPFGDGNYGYTF
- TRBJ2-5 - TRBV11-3 TGTGCCAGCAGCATCAGACAGGGAGGTCGAGAGACCCAGTACTTC CASSIRQGGRETQYF
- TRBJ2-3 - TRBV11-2 TGTGCCAGCAGAGCCGGGCTAGCCGGGGCCCATACGCAGTATTTT CASRAGLAGAHTQYF
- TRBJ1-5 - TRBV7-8 TGTGCCAGCAGCTTACTCCAGTATCAGCCCCAGCATTTT CASSLLQYQPQHF
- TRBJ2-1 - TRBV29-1 TGCAGCGTATCCCTCGGGGGAGGAACGGTTGAGCAGTTCTTC CSVSLGGGTVEQFF
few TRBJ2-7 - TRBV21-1 TGTGCCAGCAGCAAAGGCGCAGGGGGCTCGGGCGAGCAGTACTTC CASSKGAGGSGEQYF
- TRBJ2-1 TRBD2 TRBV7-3 TGTGCCAGCAGCTTCAGGATCGCAGCGGGACCCAATGAGCAGTTCTTC CASSFRIAAGPNEQFF
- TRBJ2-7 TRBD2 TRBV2 TGTGCCAGCAGTTCCCTAGCGGGAGGGGGGTACGAGCAGTACTTC CASSSLAGGGYEQYF
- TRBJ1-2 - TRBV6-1 TGTGCCAGCAGTGACGGGGACCTACGAAACTATGGCTACACCTTC CASSDGDLRNYGYTF
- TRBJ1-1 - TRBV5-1 TGCGCCAGCAGCTTGGAAGGGGAAGGCGGAGCTTTCTTT CASSLEGEGGAFF
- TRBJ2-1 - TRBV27 TGTGCCAGCAGTTATGGAGGGAATGAGCAGTTCTTC CASSYGGNEQFF
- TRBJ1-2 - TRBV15 TGTGCCACCAGCAGAGGGGGCGCTGACTATGGCTACACCTTC CATSRGGADYGYTF
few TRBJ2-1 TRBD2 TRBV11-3 TGTGCCAGCAGCTTAGGCGGGACTAGCGTCTACAATGAGCAGTTCTTC CASSLGGTSVYNEQFF
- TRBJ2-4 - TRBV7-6 TGTGCCAGCAGCTTAGGGGTGGAGGGGGCCGGTATGGACATTCAGTACTTC CASSLGVEGAGMDIQYF
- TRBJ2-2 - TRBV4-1 TGCGCCAGCAGTCCCGCTGGAGTCGGGACCGGGGAGCTGTTTTTT CASSPAGVGTGELFF
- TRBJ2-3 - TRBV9 TGTGCCAGCAGCGTAGCGGGGGTGTTGGGGAGAGCCGCAGATACGCAGTATTTT CASSVAGVLGRAADTQYF
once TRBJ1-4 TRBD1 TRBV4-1 TGCGCCAGCAGGGTGACAGGGGCCCCATTAGAAAAACTGTTTTTT CASRVTGAPLEKLFF
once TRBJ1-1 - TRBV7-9 TGTGCCAGCAGCTTAGCGGGCAGGCTGAACACTGAAGCTTTCTTT CASSLAGRLNTEAFF
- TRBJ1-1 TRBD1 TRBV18 TGTGCCAGCTCTCGTCTCCGGGACAGGGGGCGCGGGGACACTGAAGCTTTCTTT CASSRLRDRGRGDTEAFF
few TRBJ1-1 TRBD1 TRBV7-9 TGTGCCAGCAGCCCCCGACAGGGATATAACACTGAAGCTTTCTTT CASSPRQGYNTEAFF
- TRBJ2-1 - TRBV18 TGTGCCAGCTCAGGGACTGCAGCCTACAATGAGCAGTTCTTC CASSGTAAYNEQFF
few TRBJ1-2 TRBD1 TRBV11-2 TGTGCCAGCAGCCACGCCACCCCTGACAGGGTTCCTGGCTATGGCTACACCTTC CASSHATPDRVPGYGYTF
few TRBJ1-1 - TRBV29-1 TGCAGCGTTGATACGTTGACAGGAGAAGACATGAACACTGAAGCTTTCTTT CSVDTLTGEDMNTEAFF
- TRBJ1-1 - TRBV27 TGTGCCAGCAGTTTCCGCCCGGCTGGCACTGAAGCTTTCTTT CASSFRPAGTEAFF